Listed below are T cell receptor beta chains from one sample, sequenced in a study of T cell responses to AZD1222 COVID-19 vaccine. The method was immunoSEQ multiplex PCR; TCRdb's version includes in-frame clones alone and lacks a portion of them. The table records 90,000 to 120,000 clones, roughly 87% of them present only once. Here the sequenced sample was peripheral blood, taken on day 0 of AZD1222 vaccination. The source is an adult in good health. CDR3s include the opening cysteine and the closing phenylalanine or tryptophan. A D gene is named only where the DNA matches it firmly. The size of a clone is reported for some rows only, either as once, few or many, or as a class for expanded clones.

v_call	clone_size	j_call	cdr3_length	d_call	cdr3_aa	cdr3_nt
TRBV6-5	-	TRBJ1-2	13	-	CATRDLTNYGYTF	TGTGCCACCCGGGACCTTACTAACTATGGCTACACCTTC
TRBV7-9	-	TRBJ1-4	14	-	CASSLIGSNEKLFF	TGTGCCAGCAGCTTAATTGGGTCTAATGAAAAACTGTTTTTT
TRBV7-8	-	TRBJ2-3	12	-	CASSPQQDTQYF	TGTGCCAGCAGCCCTCAGCAAGATACGCAGTATTTT
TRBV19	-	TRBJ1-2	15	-	CASSSGGNARYGYTF	TGTGCCAGTAGTTCTGGGGGGAATGCACGTTATGGCTACACCTTC
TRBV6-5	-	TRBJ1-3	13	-	CASTLGRRNTIYF	TGTGCCAGCACCCTCGGTAGGAGAAACACCATATATTTT
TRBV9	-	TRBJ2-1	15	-	CASSVGTRDNNEQFF	TGTGCCAGCAGCGTAGGAACTAGAGATAACAATGAGCAGTTCTTC
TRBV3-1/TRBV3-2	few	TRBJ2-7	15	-	CASSQRGQTSYEQYF	TGTGCCAGCAGCCAGAGGGGACAAACCTCCTACGAGCAGTACTTC
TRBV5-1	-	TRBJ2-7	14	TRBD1	CASSLRTGSHEQYF	TGCGCCAGCAGCTTAAGGACAGGGAGCCACGAGCAGTACTTC
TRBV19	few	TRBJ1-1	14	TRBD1	CASTLTGVNTEAFF	TGTGCCAGTACCTTAACAGGGGTGAACACTGAAGCTTTCTTT
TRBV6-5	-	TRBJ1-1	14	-	CAIRPGLPGAEAFF	TGTGCCATCAGACCGGGACTCCCGGGCGCTGAAGCTTTCTTT
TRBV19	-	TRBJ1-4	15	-	CASSIGSGNNEKLFF	TGTGCCAGTAGTATAGGGTCAGGGAATAATGAAAAACTGTTTTTT
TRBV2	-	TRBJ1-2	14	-	CASSDVPRVHGYTF	TGTGCCAGCAGTGATGTTCCCAGGGTCCATGGCTACACCTTC
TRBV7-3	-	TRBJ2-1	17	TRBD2	CASSSTRTSGSHNEQFF	TGTGCCAGCAGCTCCACCAGGACTAGCGGATCACACAATGAGCAGTTCTTC
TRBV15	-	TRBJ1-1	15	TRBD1	CATSRDRGANTEAFF	TGTGCCACCAGCAGGGACAGGGGGGCTAACACTGAAGCTTTCTTT
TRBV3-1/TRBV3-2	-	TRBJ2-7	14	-	CASSQEPRLYEQYF	TGTGCCAGCAGCCAAGAACCGCGGTTATACGAGCAGTACTTC